This T cell receptor (beta chain) was recorded in a study of cytomegalovirus exposure and HLA in healthy donors. This clone was counted ten times or more. Its antigen is not known. Findings and caveats of the study: Evidence from a later analysis indicated that most CMV-associated TCR beta chains looked HLA-restricted.

This PCR relied on a set of 60 Vbeta primers and 13 Jbeta primers. Sequencing used immunoSEQ multiplex PCR; TCRdb keeps in-frame clones, though not all of them. The data show some 88,000 clones, roughly three fifths seen once. The CDR3 runs 15 residues. V gave up 5 bases and J gave up 5 bases; unmatched junction bases: 8. The germline V gene encodes CDR1 LNHDA and CDR2 SQIVND (reference sequence). The sequence was obtained from a woman aged 25 to 39 in good health and CMV-seronegative. This chain links TRBV19 with TRBJ2-1; TRBD2 matches 8 bases. The sample taken for sequencing was PBMCs. Written as DNA, the CDR3 is TGTGCCAGTAGTCCGGGACTAGTGGGAAACAATGAGCAGTTCTTC. Amino acids: CASSPGLVGNNEQFF. Complete variable domain (other parts from reference TRBV19 and TRBJ2-1): DGGITQSPKYLFRKEGQNVTLSCEQNLNHDAMYWYRQDPGQGLRLIYYSQIVNDFQKGDIAEGYSVSREKKESFPLTVTSAQKNPTAFYLCASSPGLVGNNEQFFGPGTRLTVL.